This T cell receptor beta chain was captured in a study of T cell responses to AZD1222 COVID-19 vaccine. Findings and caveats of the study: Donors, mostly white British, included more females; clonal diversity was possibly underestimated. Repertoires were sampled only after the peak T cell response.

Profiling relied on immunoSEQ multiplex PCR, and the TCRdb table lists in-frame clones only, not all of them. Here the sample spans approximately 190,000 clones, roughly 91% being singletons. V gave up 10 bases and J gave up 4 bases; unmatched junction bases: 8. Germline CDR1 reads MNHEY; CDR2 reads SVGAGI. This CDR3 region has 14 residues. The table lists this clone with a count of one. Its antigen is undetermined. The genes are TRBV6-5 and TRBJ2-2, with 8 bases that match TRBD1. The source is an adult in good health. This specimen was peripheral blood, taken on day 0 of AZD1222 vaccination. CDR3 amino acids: CATRQGPSTGELFF. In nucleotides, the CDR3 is TGTGCCACTCGACAGGGGCCGAGCACCGGGGAGCTGTTTTTT.